This TCR beta chain was recorded in a study of blood T cell repertoires in COVID-19. Study context: Samples of COVID-19 (acute and convalescent) were obtained from the United States, Italy and Spain. T cells, B-cell-depleted T cells, or PBMCs provided the cDNA or gDNA that served as material.

Looked up from germline, CDR1 is SGHVS and CDR2 is FQNEAQ. The V gene lost 2 bases and the J gene lost 6 bases, with 14 bases spanning the gap. The length of the CDR3 is 14 residues. Per the study methods: Amplification with reference gene primers provided the estimates of nucleated cell counts. Libraries were prepared by immunoSEQ multiplex PCR; TCRdb keeps only in-frame clonotypes and omits some of them. The V and J calls and clone size are taken from that table; D and trimming were inferred from the DNA. The data hold more than 25,000 clones, with approximately 83% observed a single time. The V call is TRBV7-8, the J call TRBJ2-7; no clear D gene. This clonotype originated in a man in his sixties or seventies with active COVID-19. Material: peripheral blood. The CDR3 loop reads CASSLSQSKFEQYF. CDR3 bases: TGTGCCAGCAGCTTATCACAGTCAAAGTTCGAGCAGTACTTC.